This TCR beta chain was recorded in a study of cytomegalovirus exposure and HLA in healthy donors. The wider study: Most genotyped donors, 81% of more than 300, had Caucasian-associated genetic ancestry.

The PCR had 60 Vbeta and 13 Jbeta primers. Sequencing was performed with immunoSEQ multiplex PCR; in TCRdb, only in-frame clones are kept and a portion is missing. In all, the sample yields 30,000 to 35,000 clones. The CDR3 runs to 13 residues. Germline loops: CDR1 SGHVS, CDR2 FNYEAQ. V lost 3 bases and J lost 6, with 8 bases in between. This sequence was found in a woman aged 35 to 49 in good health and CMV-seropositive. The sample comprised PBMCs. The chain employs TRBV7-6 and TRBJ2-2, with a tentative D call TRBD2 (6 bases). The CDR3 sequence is CASSLSGAGELFF. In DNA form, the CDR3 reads TGTGCCAGCAGCTTGTCGGGGGCCGGGGAGCTGTTTTTT. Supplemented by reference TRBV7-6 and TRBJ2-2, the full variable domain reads GAGVSQSPRYKVTKRGQDVALRCDPISGHVSLYWYRQALGQGPEFLTYFNYEAQQDKSGLPNDRFSAERPEGSISTLTIQRTEQRDSAMYRCASSLSGAGELFFGEGSRLTVL.